The sequence of this T cell receptor beta chain was determined in a study of cytomegalovirus exposure and HLA in healthy donors (dated by TCRdb to 2015 to 2018). For the study in its entirety: In an earlier analysis of some 610 of the donors, 250 to 350 Gb of sequence data and 117 million unique TCR beta sequences from 180 million or so T cells were reported. To decide whether each TCR beta V gene segment behaved as functional or pseudogenic, an earlier analysis of some 580 of the donors relied on high-throughput TCR beta sequencing. The aim of the study was to test whether cataloging public T cell receptors could identify signatures of past pathogen exposure. HLA typing included class I and class II loci at four-digit resolution. Rather than using new phenotypic data, the later analysis identified candidate immune exposures from TCR beta sequences and from how often those sequences occurred across donors. A later analysis re-analyzed previously published TCR beta repertoires from roughly 690 donors and added high-resolution HLA genotyping to study TCR occurrence patterns. Among about 370 genotyped donors of the cohort, an average of roughly 230,000 unique TCR beta nucleotide sequences was sequenced per donor, of which roughly 17% were non-productive. To predict cytomegalovirus infection status, the study combined high-throughput TCR immunosequencing, statistical association of individual TCRs with disease status, and machine learning. The study profiled the T cell repertoires of under 700 subjects by immunosequencing and related them to cytomegalovirus serostatus. A later genetic analysis used genome-wide SNP genotypes for about 60% of the roughly 670 donors, treating that subset as a discovery cohort. Donor age, sex, ethnicity and CMV serostatus were collected together with the repertoire data. Of the roughly 410 genotyped donors, more than 75% were placed in the genetic ancestry cluster associated with self-reported Caucasian donors. In addition to the first cohort of 500 to 850 subjects, a separate validation cohort of about 120 different subjects was used. Typing coverage varied by locus: roughly 629-640 donors for A, B, C, DRB1 and DQB1; about 520 for DQA1; approximately 570 for DPA1; about 450 for DPB1. All discovery cohort repertoires had been generated on a single sequencing platform. An early release that covered roughly 600 HLA-typed donors contained approximately 320 gigabases of sequencing data and 85 million to 100 million unique TCR sequences. About five DR-DQ haplotypes were treated as single units for association and clustering because of strong linkage in the cohort. Study-level results and caveats: A total of roughly 160 TCR beta chains were listed by the study as associated with cytomegalovirus. Specific HLA alleles were associated with 15,000 to 20,000 TCR beta sequences at a false discovery rate of 0.05 in a later analysis. The cohort was sequenced for TCR beta chains only, and without alpha or paired-chain data the features that could be detected were limited. The only immune exposure information available for the cohort was CMV serostatus. A later analysis found that HLA-associated TCR beta chains were more clonally expanded and had lower generation probabilities than equally common non-associated chains. In a later analysis, the rate of TCR association differed among HLA loci, with DRB1 alleles having the most associated TCRs and HLA-C alleles having the fewest. When HLA alleles, especially DR and DQ, strongly co-occurred, TCR associations were difficult to assign to individual alleles. In a later genetic analysis, a missense DCLRE1C variant was associated with V-gene and J-gene trimming of TCR beta chains, and the association was replicated in an independent cohort. An earlier analysis of approximately 500 of the donors showed that most TCR beta V segments appeared in productive rearrangements either about 90% or about 30% of the time, which broadly matched IMGT annotations. Because counts were too low, about 17 rarely observed V segments, including chromosome 9 orphons, were excluded from the earlier analysis of about 500 of the donors. Across donors, most TCR sequences were observed very rarely, whereas some public TCRs were present in many individuals. Because the 87-base-pair reads could not distinguish some IMGT-functional V segments, including TRBV6-2 and TRBV6-3, those segments were excluded. The authors suggested that the approach could potentially be generalized to other disease states and immunological phenotypes. Because some donors lacked HLA typing at each locus, the association tests relied only on the typed subset. In vitro tests confirmed that a few of the cytomegalovirus-associated TCR beta chains recognize cytomegalovirus antigens. A cluster of highly shared sequence variants was judged likely to represent a technical artifact of the sequencing pipeline. Correlated functional status among segregating V segments might be attributable to linkage disequilibrium, but an unknown experimental factor could not be ruled out. In both the original and validation cohorts, the classifier was reported to diagnose cytomegalovirus status with high specificity and sensitivity. In a later genetic analysis, fewer N-insertions in productive TCRs were reported among donors in an Asian-associated ancestry cluster than the approximately 710-donor mean. A later analysis found that most CMV-associated TCR beta chains appeared HLA-restricted, with HLA associations seemingly driven largely by CMV exposure. A further reported finding was that TCR beta sequences accurately predicted the HLA-A and HLA-B alleles for most subjects in the first cohort. Presence/absence analyses assumed roughly uniform sequencing depth across donors, an assumption that may not hold. According to a later analysis, parvovirus B19, influenza, CMV and Epstein-Barr virus appeared linked to several top co-occurrence clusters.

The method behind the library was the immunoSEQ multiplex PCR assay. The multiplex PCR relied on a mix of 60 forward primers for TCR Vbeta segments and 13 reverse primers for TCR Jbeta segments. The CDR3 region of rearranged TCR beta genes was amplified from genomic DNA by a multiplex PCR assay. The amplified TCR beta libraries were sequenced on the Illumina HiSeq System as 87-base-pair reads. As for the authors' bioinformatics: A later analysis tallied around 82 million unique TCR beta chains across the 700 or so repertoires, and approximately 12 million of those chains were shared by two or more donors. Raw reads were error-corrected and collapsed into unique sequences with a nearest-neighbor algorithm that merged closely related sequences to remove PCR and sequencing errors. V, D and J gene segments were assigned by aligning CDR3 sequences to IMGT reference sequences. For a sequence to be retained, at least a six-nucleotide match to both a V gene segment and a J gene segment was required. A rearrangement counted as productive if the CDR3 had no stop codons and remained in frame with V and J, and every other rearrangement counted as non-productive. CDR3 was defined by IMGT convention, running from the second conserved V-encoded cysteine to the conserved J-encoded phenylalanine. The earlier analysis of approximately 590 of the donors excluded any sequence lacking an unambiguous match to a single V gene segment. An earlier analysis of a few hundred of the donors called V segments functional above 56.7% productive rearrangements and segregating when the between-donor standard deviation exceeded 5%. To diagnose cytomegalovirus status from the catalog of TCR beta chain sequences, a statistical classification framework was built. A later analysis assigned V and J genes by comparing TCR nucleotide sequences with IMGT/GENE-DB human TR gene sequences. In a later analysis, CDR3 sequences and most-parsimonious VDJ recombination scenarios were assigned using the TCRdist pipeline. In a later analysis, each TCR beta chain was defined by its CDR3 amino acid sequence together with its V-gene family, and reads lacking a unique V-gene family were excluded. As a way to deal with suspected cross-contamination and a sequencing artifact, a later analysis dropped hundreds of nucleotide sequences that were highly shared and had low generation probability. In a later analysis, a clonal expansion index for each public chain was calculated from normalized within-repertoire ranks of inferred template counts. In a later analysis, generation probabilities were computed with a VDJ recombination model fitted to out-of-frame rearrangements, and the resulting probabilities were checked against IGoR. In a later analysis, TCR-TCR, TCR-HLA and TCR-CMV co-occurrence was scored with hypergeometric tests, and a repertoire-size bias correction was applied to TCR pairs. In a later analysis, false discovery rates were estimated by permuting HLA or CMV assignments 20 times. In a later analysis, co-occurring TCRs were grouped with DBSCAN, and TCRdist sequence similarity was added when clustering was performed within HLA-allele-positive subsets. Repertoires with fewer than 30,000 or more than 120,000 public chains, plus five repertoires with anomalous nucleotide sharing, were excluded from co-occurrence clustering. Not all clones reach the TCRdb copy of this immuneACCESS table, which keeps in-frame sequences only. Checked studies attribute under half of the gap to unresolved V genes and leave the rest unexplained. V, J and clone size are those of that table, while D and trimming were read from the DNA. Within this sample are approximately 140,000 clones, with about 81% of them counted one time only. Almost 6% of the sample lies in the top ten.

Reading the germline V gene gives CDR1 LGHNA and CDR2 YSLEER. Trimming costs V 2 bases and J 7 bases, and their ends lie 15 bases apart. The cysteine opens and the phenylalanine closes a CDR3 of 15 amino acids. Here the CDR3 DNA is all that survives: 45 bases in frame from base 1. The cohort was made up of about 610 healthy bone marrow donors. Cohort members were all nominally healthy when sampled, although unrecorded immune exposures were likely present. The donor tested CMV seropositive and was one of the 289 seropositive cohort members. Each donor provided a peripheral blood sample, and peripheral blood mononuclear cells were used for TCR beta sequencing. Genomic DNA was extracted from the blood cell samples with the Qiagen DNeasy Blood Extraction Kit. This clone came up a few times. Its antigen has not been determined. One base away there is no much larger clone; base qualities are not given.

The sequence derives from a woman aged 40 to 50 in good health and CMV-seropositive. Sequencing input: PBMCs. The chain joins TRBV4-3 to TRBJ2-1; tentative D gene TRBD2, with 5 bases matching. In nucleotides, the sequence is TGCGCCAGCAGCCAAATGGGGAGTACGGGTAATGAGCAGTTCTTC. This gives the protein CASSQMGSTGNEQFF.